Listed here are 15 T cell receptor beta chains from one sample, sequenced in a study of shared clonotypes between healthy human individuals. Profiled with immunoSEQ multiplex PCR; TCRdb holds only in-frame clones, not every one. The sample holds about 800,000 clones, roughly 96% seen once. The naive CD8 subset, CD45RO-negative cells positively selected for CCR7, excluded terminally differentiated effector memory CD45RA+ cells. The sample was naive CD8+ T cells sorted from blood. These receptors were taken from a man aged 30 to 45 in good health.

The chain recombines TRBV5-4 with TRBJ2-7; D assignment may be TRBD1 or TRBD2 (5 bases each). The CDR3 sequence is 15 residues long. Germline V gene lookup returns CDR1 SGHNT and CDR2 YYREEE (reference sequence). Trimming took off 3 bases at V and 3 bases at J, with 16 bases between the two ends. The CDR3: CASSSDGEGFYEQYF. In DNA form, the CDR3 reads TGTGCCAGCAGCTCAGACGGAGAGGGGTTCTACGAGCAGTACTTC.

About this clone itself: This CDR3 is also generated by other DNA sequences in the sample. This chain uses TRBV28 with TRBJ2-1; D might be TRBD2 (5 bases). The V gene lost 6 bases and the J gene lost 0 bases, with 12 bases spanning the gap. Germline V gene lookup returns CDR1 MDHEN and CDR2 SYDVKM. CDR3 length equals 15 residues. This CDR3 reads CASSLTDFSYNEQFF. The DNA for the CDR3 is TGTGCCAGCAGCCTAACGGACTTCTCCTACAATGAGCAGTTCTTC. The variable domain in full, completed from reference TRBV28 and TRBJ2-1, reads DVKVTQSSRYLVKRTGEKVFLECVQDMDHENMFWYRQDPGLGLRLIYFSYDVKMKEKGDIPEGYSVSREKKERFSLILESASTNQTSMYLCASSLTDFSYNEQFFGPGTRLTVL.

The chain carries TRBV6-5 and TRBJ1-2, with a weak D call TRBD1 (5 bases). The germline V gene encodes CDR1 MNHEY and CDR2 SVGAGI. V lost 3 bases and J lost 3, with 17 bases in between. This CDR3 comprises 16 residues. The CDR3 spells CASSYWAGWVDYGYTF. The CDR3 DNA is TGTGCCAGCAGTTATTGGGCAGGGTGGGTTGACTATGGCTACACCTTC.

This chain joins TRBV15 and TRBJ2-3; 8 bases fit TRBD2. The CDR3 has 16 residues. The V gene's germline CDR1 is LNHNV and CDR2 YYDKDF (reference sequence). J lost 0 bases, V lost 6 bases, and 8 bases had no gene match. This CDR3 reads CATRRTGTRSTDTQYF. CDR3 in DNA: TGTGCCACCAGAAGAACCGGGACTAGAAGCACAGATACGCAGTATTTT.

CDR3 DNA: TGTGCCAGCAGTAAATCAGGAGCAGACTATGGCTACACCTTC. Translating it yields CASSKSGADYGYTF. The chain carries TRBV6-6 and TRBJ1-2; D uncertain. The CDR3 length is 14 residues. Germline lookup yields CDR1 MNHNY and CDR2 SVGAGI (reference sequence). With 5 bases removed from V and 3 bases from J, the gap between germline ends came to 13 bases.

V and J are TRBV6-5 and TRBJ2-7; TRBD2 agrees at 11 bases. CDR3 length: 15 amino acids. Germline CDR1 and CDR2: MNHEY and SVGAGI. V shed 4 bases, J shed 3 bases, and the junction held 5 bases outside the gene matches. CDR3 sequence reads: CASSLIGTSGYEQYF. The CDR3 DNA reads TGTGCCAGCAGTTTGATCGGGACTAGCGGCTACGAGCAGTACTTC.

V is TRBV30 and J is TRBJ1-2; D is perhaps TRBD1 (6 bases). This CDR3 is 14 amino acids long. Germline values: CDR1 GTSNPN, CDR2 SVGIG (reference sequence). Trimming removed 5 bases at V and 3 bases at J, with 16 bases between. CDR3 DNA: TGTGCCTGGTTCAGGGGACTCGAGGACTATGGCTACACCTTC. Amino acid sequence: CAWFRGLEDYGYTF.

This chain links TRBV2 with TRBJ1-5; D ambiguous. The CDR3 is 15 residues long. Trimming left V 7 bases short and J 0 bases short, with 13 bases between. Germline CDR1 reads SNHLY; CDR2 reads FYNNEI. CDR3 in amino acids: CASTNTDYSNQPQHF. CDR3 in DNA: TGTGCCAGCACTAACACGGACTATAGCAATCAGCCCCAGCATTTT.

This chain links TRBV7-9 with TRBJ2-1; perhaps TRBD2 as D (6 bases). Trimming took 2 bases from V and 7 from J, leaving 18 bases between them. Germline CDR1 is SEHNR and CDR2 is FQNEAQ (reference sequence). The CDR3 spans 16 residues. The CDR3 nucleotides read TGTGCCAGCAGCTTAAGTATGCGGGACTCCATGAATGAGCAGTTCTTC. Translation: CASSLSMRDSMNEQFF.

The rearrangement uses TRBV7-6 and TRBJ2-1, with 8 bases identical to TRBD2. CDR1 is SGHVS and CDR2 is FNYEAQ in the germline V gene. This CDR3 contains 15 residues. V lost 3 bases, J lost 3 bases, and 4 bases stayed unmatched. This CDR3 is CASSLAGGLYNEQFF. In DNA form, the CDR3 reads TGTGCCAGCAGCTTGGCGGGAGGCCTCTACAATGAGCAGTTCTTC.

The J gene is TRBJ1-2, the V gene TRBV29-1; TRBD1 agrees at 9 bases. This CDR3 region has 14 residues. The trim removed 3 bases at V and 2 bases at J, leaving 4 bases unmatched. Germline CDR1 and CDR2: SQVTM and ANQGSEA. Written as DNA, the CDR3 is TGCAGCGTTGATACCGGACAGGGGAACTATGGCTACACCTTC. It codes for CSVDTGQGNYGYTF.

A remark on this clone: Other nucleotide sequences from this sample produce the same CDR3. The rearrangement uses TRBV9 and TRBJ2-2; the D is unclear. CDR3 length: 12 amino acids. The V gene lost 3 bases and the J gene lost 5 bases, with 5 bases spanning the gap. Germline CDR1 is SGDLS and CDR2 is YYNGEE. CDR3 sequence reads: CASSGLTGELFF. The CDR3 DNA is TGTGCCAGCAGCGGGCTGACCGGGGAGCTGTTTTTT.

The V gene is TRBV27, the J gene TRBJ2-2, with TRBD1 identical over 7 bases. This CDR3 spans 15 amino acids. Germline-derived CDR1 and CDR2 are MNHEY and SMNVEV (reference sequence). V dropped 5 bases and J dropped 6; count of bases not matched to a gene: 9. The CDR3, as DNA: TGTGCCAGCAGTACCAAAGGGGGCCTCGCCGGGGAGCTGTTTTTT. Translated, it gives CASSTKGGLAGELFF.

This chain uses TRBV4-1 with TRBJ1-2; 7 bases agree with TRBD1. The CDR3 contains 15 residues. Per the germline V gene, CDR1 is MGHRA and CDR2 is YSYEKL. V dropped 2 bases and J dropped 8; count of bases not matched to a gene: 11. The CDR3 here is CASSQPGQLTGGYTF. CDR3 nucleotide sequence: TGCGCCAGCAGCCAACCGGGACAGCTCACCGGGGGCTACACCTTC.

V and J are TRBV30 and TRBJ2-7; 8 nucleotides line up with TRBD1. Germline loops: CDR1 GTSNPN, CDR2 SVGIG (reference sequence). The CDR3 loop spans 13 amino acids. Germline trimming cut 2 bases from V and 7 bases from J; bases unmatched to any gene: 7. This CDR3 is CAWSWSGGSEQYF. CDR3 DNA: TGTGCCTGGAGTTGGTCAGGGGGCAGTGAGCAGTACTTC.